This T cell receptor beta chain is from a study of Graves' ophthalmopathy and Graves' hyperthyroidism. The wider study: Specimen type is peripheral blood, obtained at initial diagnosis before any treatment.

V was shortened by 4 bases and J by 12 bases, with 12 bases between the two germline ends. The germline gives CDR1 SEHNR, CDR2 FQNEAQ (reference sequence). The CDR3 has 11 residues. TCR beta CDR3 amplification used RNA transcripts. The first round was an RT-PCR with HTBI primers, and the second round was a multiplex PCR. TCRdb re-called the multiplex PCR reads with MiXCR, one entry per CDR3 protein. This table holds roughly 480,000 distinct CDR3 sequences, approximately 15% found once. The sequenced sample was blood. The chain has TRBV7-9 and TRBJ1-2, with D hard to call. The TCR was taken from a woman between 25 and 40 years old with Graves' ophthalmopathy. CDR3 residues: CASSSLGENTF. The CDR3 DNA is TGTGCCAGCAGCTCACTGGGAGAAAACACCTTC.